The clone carrying this T cell receptor (beta chain) appeared a few times. The CDR3 contains 11 residues. CDR1 SNHLY and CDR2 FYNNEI come from the germline V gene. Trimming took off 1 base at V and 12 bases at J, with 9 bases between the two ends. This sample was taken from a study of T cell changes during pregnancy in multiple sclerosis. Clones were read by immunoSEQ multiplex PCR, and TCRdb kept only the in-frame ones, dropping some. The sample has 25,000 to 30,000 clones; more than 80% are singletons. This TCR came from a female donor with multiple sclerosis, enrolled in a pregnancy study. This specimen consisted of CD4+ T cells from peripheral blood mononuclear cells, obtained in the first trimester of pregnancy. The chain joins TRBV2 to TRBJ1-1; D perhaps matches TRBD1 (6 bases). The CDR3 loop is CASSEGTATFF. CDR3 DNA: TGTGCCAGCAGTGAAGGGACAGCGACTTTCTTT.